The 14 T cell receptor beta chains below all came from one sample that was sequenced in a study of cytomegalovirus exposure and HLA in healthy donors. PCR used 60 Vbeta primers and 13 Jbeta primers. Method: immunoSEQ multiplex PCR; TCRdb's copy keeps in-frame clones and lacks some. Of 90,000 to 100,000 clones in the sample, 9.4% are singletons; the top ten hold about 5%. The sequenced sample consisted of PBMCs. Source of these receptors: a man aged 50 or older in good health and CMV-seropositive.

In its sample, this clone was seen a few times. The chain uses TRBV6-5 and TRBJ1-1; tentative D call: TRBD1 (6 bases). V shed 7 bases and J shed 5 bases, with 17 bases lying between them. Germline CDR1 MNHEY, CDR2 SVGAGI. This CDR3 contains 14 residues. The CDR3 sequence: CASIRTDKGTEAFF. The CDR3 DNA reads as TGTGCCAGCATACGGACAGATAAAGGAACTGAAGCTTTCTTT.

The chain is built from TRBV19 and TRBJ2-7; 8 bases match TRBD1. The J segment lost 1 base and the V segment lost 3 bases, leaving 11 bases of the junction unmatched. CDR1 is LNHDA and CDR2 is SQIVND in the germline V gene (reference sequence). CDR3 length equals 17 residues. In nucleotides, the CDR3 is TGTGCCAGTAGTATTCTGCCAAGGCAGGGGGCTTCCTACGAGCAGTACTTC. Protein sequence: CASSILPRQGASYEQYF.

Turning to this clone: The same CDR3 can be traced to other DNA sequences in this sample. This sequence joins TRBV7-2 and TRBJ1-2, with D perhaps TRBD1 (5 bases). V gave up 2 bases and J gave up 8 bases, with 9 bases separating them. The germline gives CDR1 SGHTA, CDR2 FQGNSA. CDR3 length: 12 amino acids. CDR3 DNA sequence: TGTGCCAGCAGCTTATTAAGGGGCGGCTACACCTTC. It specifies CASSLLRGGYTF.

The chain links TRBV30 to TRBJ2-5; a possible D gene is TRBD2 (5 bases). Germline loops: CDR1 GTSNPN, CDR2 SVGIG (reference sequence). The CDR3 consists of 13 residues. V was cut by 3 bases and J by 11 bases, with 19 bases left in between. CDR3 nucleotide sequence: TGTGCCTGGAGCCGGTCGGGGTTCTCAGAGCAGTACTTC. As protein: CAWSRSGFSEQYF.

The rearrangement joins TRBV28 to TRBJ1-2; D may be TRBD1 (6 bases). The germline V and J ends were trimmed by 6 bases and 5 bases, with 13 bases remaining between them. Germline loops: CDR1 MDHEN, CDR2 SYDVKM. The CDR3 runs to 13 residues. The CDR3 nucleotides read TGTGCCAGCAGGTCAGGGACACCGTATGGCTACACCTTC. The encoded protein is CASRSGTPYGYTF.

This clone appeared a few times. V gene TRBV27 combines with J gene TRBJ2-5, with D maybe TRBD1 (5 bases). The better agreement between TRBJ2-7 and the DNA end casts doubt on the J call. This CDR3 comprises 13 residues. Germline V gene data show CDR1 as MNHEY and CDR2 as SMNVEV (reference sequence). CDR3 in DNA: TGTGCCAGCAGTGCATCAGGGTACAGCGAGCAGTACTTC. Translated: CASSASGYSEQYF.

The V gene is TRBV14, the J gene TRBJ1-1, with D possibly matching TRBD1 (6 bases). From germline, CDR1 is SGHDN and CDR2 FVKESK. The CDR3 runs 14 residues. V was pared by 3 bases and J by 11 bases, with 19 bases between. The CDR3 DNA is TGTGCCAGCAGCCAGGGCCAAAGGGGGGGGTCGGCTTTCTTT. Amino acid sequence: CASSQGQRGGSAFF. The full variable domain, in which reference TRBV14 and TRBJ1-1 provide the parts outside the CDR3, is EAGVTQFPSHSVIEKGQTVTLRCDPISGHDNLYWYRRVMGKEIKFLLHFVKESKQDESGMPNNRFLAERTGGTYSTLKVQPAELEDSGVYFCASSQGQRGGSAFFGQGTRLTVV.

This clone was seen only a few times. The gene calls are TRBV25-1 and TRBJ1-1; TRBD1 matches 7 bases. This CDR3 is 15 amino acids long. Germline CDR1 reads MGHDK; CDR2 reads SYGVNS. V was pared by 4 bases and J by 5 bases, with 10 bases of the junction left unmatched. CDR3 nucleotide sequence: TGTGCCAGCAGTGGACAGGGTAAAATAGTAACTGAAGCTTTCTTT. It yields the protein CASSGQGKIVTEAFF.

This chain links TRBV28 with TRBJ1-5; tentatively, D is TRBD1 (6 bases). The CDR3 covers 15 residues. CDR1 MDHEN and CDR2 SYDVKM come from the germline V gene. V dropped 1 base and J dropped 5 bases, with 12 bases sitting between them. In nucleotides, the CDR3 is TGTGCCAGCAGTTTATCGAGCAGGGGTGATCAGCCCCAGCATTTT. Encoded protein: CASSLSSRGDQPQHF.

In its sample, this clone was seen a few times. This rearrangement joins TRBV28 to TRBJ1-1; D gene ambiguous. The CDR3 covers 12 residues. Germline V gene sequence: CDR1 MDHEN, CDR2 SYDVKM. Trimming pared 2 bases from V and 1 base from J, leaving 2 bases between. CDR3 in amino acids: CASSLQNTEAFF. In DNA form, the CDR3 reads TGTGCCAGCAGTTTACAGAACACTGAAGCTTTCTTT.

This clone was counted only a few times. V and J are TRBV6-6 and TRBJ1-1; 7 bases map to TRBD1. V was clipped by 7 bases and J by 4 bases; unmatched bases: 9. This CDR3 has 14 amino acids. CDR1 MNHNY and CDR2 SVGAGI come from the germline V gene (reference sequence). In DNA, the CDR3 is TGTGCCAGCACCGATACAGGGGTGGGCACTGAAGCTTTCTTT. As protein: CASTDTGVGTEAFF.

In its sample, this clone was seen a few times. In DNA, the CDR3 is TGTGCCCTGGGTAGGGGGTGGGATGGCTACACCTTC. Encoded protein: CALGRGWDGYTF. The gene calls are TRBV30 and TRBJ1-2, with a tentative D call TRBD1 (6 bases). Germline V gene lookup returns CDR1 GTSNPN and CDR2 SVGIG (reference sequence). The length of the CDR3 is 12 residues. Trimming pared 8 bases from V and 6 bases from J, leaving 16 bases between.

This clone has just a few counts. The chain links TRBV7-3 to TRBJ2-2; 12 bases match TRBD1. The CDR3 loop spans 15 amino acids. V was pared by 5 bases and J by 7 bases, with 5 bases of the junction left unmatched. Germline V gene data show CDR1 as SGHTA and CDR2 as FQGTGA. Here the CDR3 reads CASSTGTGGFGELFF. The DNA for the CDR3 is TGTGCCAGCAGCACCGGGACAGGGGGCTTCGGGGAGCTGTTTTTT.

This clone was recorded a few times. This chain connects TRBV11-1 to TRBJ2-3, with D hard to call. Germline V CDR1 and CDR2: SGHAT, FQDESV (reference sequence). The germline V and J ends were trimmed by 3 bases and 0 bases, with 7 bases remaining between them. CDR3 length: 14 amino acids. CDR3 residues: CASSFEASTDTQYF. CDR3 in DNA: TGTGCCAGCAGCTTTGAGGCTAGCACAGATACGCAGTATTTT.